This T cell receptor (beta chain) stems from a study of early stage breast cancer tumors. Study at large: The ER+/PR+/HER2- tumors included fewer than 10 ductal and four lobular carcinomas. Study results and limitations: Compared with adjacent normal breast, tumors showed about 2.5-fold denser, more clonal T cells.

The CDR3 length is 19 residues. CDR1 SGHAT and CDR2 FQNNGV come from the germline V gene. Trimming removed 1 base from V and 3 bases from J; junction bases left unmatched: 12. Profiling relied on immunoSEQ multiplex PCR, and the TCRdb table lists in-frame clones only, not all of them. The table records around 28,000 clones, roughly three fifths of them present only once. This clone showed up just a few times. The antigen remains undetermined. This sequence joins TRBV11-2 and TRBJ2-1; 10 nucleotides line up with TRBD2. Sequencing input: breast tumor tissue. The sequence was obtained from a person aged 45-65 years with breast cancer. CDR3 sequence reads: CASSLGSLKLAGHYNEQFF. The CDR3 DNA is TGTGCCAGCAGCTTAGGATCCCTAAAACTAGCGGGACACTACAATGAGCAGTTCTTC.